This T cell receptor (beta chain) emerged from a study of T cells in Graves' hyperthyroidism and ophthalmopathy. Looking at the study overall: Initial diagnosis, before any treatment, was when peripheral blood was collected. Study-level results: Ophthalmopathy was predicted by the model a median of about 6.7 months ahead of onset. Expanded thyroid clonotypes (above 0.001) were mostly also found in blood.

Amplification of TCR beta CDR3 regions was performed using RNA transcripts as template. First-round RT-PCR of the TCR CDR3 relied on the HTBI primer set. A single record per CDR3 protein comes from TCRdb applying MiXCR to the multiplex PCR reads. The data show around 190,000 distinct CDR3 sequences, about a sixth seen once. In the case of this clonotype: Its antigen remains unknown.

The CDR3 is 11 amino acids. V shed 6 bases and J shed 8 bases, with 10 bases lying between them. Germline CDR1 and CDR2: SEHNR and FQNEAQ (reference sequence). Absence of ophthalmopathy progression within 18 months defined stable Graves' hyperthyroidism. J is TRBJ1-2 and V is TRBV7-9; D remains unclear. Material for sequencing was blood. The receptor was isolated from a woman aged 45-59 years with Graves' hyperthyroidism. CDR3 bases: TGTGCCAGCAGAGGGATCGGGGGCTACACCTTC. As protein: CASRGIGGYTF.